The T cell receptor (beta chain) described here comes from a study of T cell clonality in common variable immunodeficiency. Study-level points and caveats: The cause of increased CVID clonality remains unclear without subpopulation sequencing. Reportedly, TCR beta sequences from common variable immunodeficiency showed fewer deletions and N-nucleotide insertions.

Both groups were predominantly of Caucasian heritage. CDR3 size: 12 residues. The germline V gene encodes CDR1 DFQATT and CDR2 SNEGSKA (reference sequence). Control and CVID samples contributed equal amounts of genomic DNA. The assay was immunoSEQ multiplex PCR, and TCRdb's table has in-frame clones only and misses some. The sample was found to contain around 40,000 clones, and every one recurs. This clone was detected many times. What it recognizes is unknown. The read comes to an end 3 residues before the CDR3 does, leaving the germline J gene to fill in the end. The source material was peripheral blood mononuclear cells. The chain links TRBV20-1 to TRBJ2-2, with D perhaps matching TRBD1 (6 bases). This sequence was found in a person aged 18-70 years in good health. CDR3 loop: CSAPGVGEKLFF. The sequenced part of the CDR3 DNA is TGCAGTGCTCCAGGGGTTGGAGAAAAG.